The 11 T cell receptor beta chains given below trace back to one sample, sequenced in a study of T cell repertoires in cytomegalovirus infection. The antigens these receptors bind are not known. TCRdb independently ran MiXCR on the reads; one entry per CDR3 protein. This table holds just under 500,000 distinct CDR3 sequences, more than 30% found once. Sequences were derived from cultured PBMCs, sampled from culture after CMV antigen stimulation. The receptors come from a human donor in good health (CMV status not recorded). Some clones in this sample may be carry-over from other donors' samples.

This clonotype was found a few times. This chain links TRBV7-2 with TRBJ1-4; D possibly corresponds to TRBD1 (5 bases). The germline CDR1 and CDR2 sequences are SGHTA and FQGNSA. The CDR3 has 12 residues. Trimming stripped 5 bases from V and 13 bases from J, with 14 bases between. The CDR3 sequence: CASSRPGFGLFF. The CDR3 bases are TGTGCCAGCAGCCGACCAGGGTTTGGACTGTTTTTT. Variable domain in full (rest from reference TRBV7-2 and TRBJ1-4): GAGVSQSPSNKVTEKGKDVELRCDPISGHTALYWYRQSLGQGLEFLIYFQGNSAPDKSGLPSDRFSAERTGGSVSTLTIQRTQQEDSAVYLCASSRPGFGLFFGSGTQLSVL.

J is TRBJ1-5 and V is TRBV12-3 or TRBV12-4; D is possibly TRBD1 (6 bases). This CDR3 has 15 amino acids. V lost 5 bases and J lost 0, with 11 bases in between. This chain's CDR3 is CASSPGTTSNQPQHF. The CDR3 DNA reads TGTGCCAGCAGTCCCGGGACAACTAGCAATCAGCCCCAGCATTTT.

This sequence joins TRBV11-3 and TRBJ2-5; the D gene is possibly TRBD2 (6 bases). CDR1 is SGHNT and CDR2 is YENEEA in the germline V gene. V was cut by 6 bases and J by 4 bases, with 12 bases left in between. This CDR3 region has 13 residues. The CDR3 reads CASSRRGAETQYF. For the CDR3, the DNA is TGTGCCAGCAGTCGGCGGGGTGCAGAGACCCAGTACTTC.

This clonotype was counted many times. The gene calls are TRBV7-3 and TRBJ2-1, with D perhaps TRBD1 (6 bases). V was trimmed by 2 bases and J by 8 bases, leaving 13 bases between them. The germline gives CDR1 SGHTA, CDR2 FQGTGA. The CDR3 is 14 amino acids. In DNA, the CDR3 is TGTGCCAGCAGCTTAGGCCAGGGGTACGATGAGCAGTTCTTC. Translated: CASSLGQGYDEQFF.

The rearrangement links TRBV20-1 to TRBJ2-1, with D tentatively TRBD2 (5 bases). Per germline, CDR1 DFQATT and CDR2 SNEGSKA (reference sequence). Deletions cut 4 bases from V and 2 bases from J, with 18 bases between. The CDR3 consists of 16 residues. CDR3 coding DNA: TGCAGTGCTACAACCGACCGAGCGAGGGCCTACAATGAGCAGTTCTTC. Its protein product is CSATTDRARAYNEQFF.

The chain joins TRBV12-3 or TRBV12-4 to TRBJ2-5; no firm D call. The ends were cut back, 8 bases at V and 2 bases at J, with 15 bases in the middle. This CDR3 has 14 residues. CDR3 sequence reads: CASGFRMGQETQYF. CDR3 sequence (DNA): TGTGCCAGCGGATTCCGTATGGGACAAGAGACCCAGTACTTC.

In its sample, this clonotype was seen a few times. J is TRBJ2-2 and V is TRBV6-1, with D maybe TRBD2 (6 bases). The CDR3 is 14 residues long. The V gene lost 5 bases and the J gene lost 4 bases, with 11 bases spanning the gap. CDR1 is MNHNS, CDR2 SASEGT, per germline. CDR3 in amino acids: CASSRMGGTGELFF. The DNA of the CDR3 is TGTGCCAGCAGTCGAATGGGGGGCACCGGGGAGCTGTTTTTT.

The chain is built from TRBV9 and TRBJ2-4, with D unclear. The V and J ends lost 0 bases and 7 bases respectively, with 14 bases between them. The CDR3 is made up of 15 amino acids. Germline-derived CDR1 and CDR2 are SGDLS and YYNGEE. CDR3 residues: CASSVEVGPWNIQYF. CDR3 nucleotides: TGTGCCAGCAGCGTAGAAGTTGGGCCTTGGAACATTCAGTACTTC.

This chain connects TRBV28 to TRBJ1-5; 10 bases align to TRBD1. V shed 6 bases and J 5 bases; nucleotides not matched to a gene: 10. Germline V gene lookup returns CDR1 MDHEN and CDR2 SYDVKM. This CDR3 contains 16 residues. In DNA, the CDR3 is TGTGCCAGCAGCCTACTTTCGGGACAGGGGCATCAGCCCCAGCATTTT. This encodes CASSLLSGQGHQPQHF.

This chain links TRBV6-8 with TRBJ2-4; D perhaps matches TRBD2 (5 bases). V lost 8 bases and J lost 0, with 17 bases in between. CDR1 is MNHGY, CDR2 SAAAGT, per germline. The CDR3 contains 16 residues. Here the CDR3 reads CASSERSPLAKNIQYF. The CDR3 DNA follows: TGTGCCAGCTCCGAGCGGTCCCCACTAGCCAAAAACATTCAGTACTTC.

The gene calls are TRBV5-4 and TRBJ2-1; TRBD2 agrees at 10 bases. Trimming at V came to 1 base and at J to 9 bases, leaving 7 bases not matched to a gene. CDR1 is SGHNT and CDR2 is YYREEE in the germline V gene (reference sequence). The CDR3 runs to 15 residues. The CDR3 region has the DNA TGTGCCAGCAGCTTGCCCGGGACTAGCGTTGTTGAGCAGTTCTTC. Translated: CASSLPGTSVVEQFF.